Each of the 5 T cell receptor beta chains below was sequenced from the same sample in a study of T cells in Graves' hyperthyroidism and ophthalmopathy. Using RNA transcripts as the source, TCR beta CDR3 regions were amplified. An initial round of RT-PCR targeting the TCR CDR3 relied on the HTBI primer set. TCRdb called the multiplex PCR reads again in MiXCR, with one record for every CDR3 protein. This sample has about 160,000 distinct CDR3 sequences, with about 9.4% found just once. Sequencing was performed on blood. The origin of the receptors is a woman aged 18-35 years with Graves' hyperthyroidism that later progressed to Graves' ophthalmopathy.

This clonotype was counted ten times or more. The rearrangement links TRBV30 to TRBJ1-5; D remains ambiguous. This CDR3 spans 15 amino acids. CDR1 and CDR2 from the germline V gene are GTSNPN and SVGIG (reference sequence). Between the trimmed V and J ends, which lost 2 bases and 0 bases, there was a span of 11 bases. The chain's CDR3 is CAWSRDLGSNQPQHF. The DNA of the CDR3 is TGTGCCTGGAGTCGCGATTTGGGTAGCAATCAGCCCCAGCATTTT. Using reference TRBV30 and TRBJ1-5 for the parts outside the CDR3, the full variable domain is SQTIHQWPATLVQPVGSPLSLECTVEGTSNPNLYWYRQAAGRGLQLLFYSVGIGQISSEVPQNLSASRPQDRQFILSSKKLLLSDSGFYLCAWSRDLGSNQPQHFGDGTRLSIL.

J is TRBJ2-7 and V is TRBV20-1, with D perhaps matching TRBD1 or TRBD2 (5 bases each). The CDR3 extends over 18 amino acids. Germline lookup yields CDR1 DFQATT and CDR2 SNEGSKA (reference sequence). The V gene lost 0 bases and the J gene lost 4 bases, with 25 bases spanning the gap. The CDR3 spells CSAREGAGTSDRVYEQYF. The DNA for the CDR3 is TGCAGTGCTAGAGAAGGAGCCGGGACCTCGGATCGTGTGTACGAGCAGTACTTC.

This rearrangement joins TRBV3-1 to TRBJ2-1; 7 bases map to TRBD1. Trimming cost V 1 base and J 5 bases; bases outside gene matches: 20. CDR1 and CDR2 (germline): LGHDT, YNNKEL (reference sequence). The CDR3 loop spans 20 amino acids. The CDR3 DNA follows: TGTGCCAGCAGCCAAGTAGTTGGTTCGACAGGGATAGGCACTAACAATGAGCAGTTCTTC. This translates into CASSQVVGSTGIGTNNEQFF.

This clonotype was picked up many times. The chain employs TRBV28 and TRBJ2-1; D is unresolved. This CDR3 spans 14 amino acids. The germline CDR1 and CDR2 sequences are MDHEN and SYDVKM. The V gene lost 4 bases and the J gene lost 4 bases, with 11 bases spanning the gap. CDR3 loop: CASSSNPSYNEQFF. Here the CDR3 DNA reads TGTGCCAGCAGTTCAAATCCATCTTACAATGAGCAGTTCTTC.

Ten or more counts support this clonotype. The rearrangement links TRBV7-9 to TRBJ1-5; D ambiguous. Trimming removed 8 bases from V and 0 bases from J, with 5 bases in between. Looked up from germline, CDR1 is SEHNR and CDR2 is FQNEAQ (reference sequence). This CDR3 is built from 12 residues. CDR3 sequence reads: CASANSNQPQHF. In DNA, the CDR3 is TGTGCCAGCGCCAATAGCAATCAGCCCCAGCATTTT.